Below, 3 T cell receptor beta chains from the same sample are listed, as sequenced in a study of siplizumab effects on memory and regulatory T cells. TCRdb's copy holds only in-frame clones and misses some; the assay was immunoSEQ multiplex PCR. The data show about 91,000 clones, with roughly 93% seen just once and 5% to 7% held by the top ten. The specimen was CD8+ T cells sorted from blood. All receptors derive from a human donor in good health.

V is TRBV6-6 and J is TRBJ2-2; a weak D match, TRBD2 (5 bases). CDR1 is MNHNY and CDR2 is SVGAGI in the germline V gene (reference sequence). V lost 7 bases and J 4 bases, leaving 10 bases between the germline ends. This CDR3 is 13 amino acids long. The CDR3 region is CASTWGATGELFF. The CDR3 coding sequence is TGTGCCAGCACCTGGGGAGCCACCGGGGAGCTGTTTTTT.

This chain joins TRBV11-2 and TRBJ2-3; maybe TRBD2 (5 bases). Trimming cost V 5 bases and J 6 bases, with 15 bases left between them. CDR1 SGHAT and CDR2 FQNNGV come from the germline V gene. This CDR3 has 14 residues. CDR3 bases: TGTGCCAGCAGCGCACTAGACGAAATCGATACGCAGTATTTT. Amino acids: CASSALDEIDTQYF. The full variable domain, with the rest looked up from reference TRBV11-2 and TRBJ2-3, is EAGVAQSPRYKIIEKRQSVAFWCNPISGHATLYWYQQILGQGPKLLIQFQNNGVVDDSQLPKDRFSAERLKGVDSTLKIQPAKLEDSAVYLCASSALDEIDTQYFGPGTRLTVL.

Only one count was recorded for this clone. V usage is TRBV11-1 and J usage is TRBJ2-7, with 10 bases matching TRBD2. The length of the CDR3 is 15 residues. J lost 0 bases, V lost 6 bases, and 5 bases had no gene match. CDR1 and CDR2 from the germline V gene are SGHAT and FQDESV (reference sequence). CDR3 bases: TGTGCCAGCAGTAGTAGCGGGAGGATCTCCTACGAGCAGTACTTC. The encoded protein is CASSSSGRISYEQYF.